Following are 18 T cell receptor beta chains from one sample sequenced in a study of T cell clones after liver transplantation. This table comes from immunoSEQ multiplex PCR, and its TCRdb copy is limited to in-frame clones, with some not included. The repertoire holds just over 60,000 clones, with over 70% as singletons. Sequenced here: CD4+ T cells from blood, sampled before liver transplant. Receptor source: a human donor who received a liver transplant.

CDR3 coding DNA: TGCGCCAGCAGCCGGGACGCGGGAAACAATGAGCAGTTCTTC. Encoded protein: CASSRDAGNNEQFF. The V call is TRBV10-1, the J call TRBJ2-1, with a possible D match to TRBD2 (6 bases). Trimming removed 6 bases from V and 5 bases from J, with 14 bases in between. Germline V CDR1 and CDR2: WNHNN, SYGVQD (reference sequence). The CDR3 is 14 residues long.

The chain joins TRBV5-1 to TRBJ1-5; 10 nucleotides align to TRBD1. Per the germline V gene, CDR1 is SGHRS and CDR2 is YFSETQ. The CDR3 totals 15 residues. The V and J ends lost 0 bases and 4 bases, in that order; junction bases with no gene match: 1. CDR3 DNA sequence: TGCGCCAGCAGCTTGGAGGGACAGGGGAATCAGCCCCAGCATTTT. This sequence encodes CASSLEGQGNQPQHF. Full variable domain (remainder filled in from reference TRBV5-1 and TRBJ1-5): KAGVTQTPRYLIKTRGQQVTLSCSPISGHRSVSWYQQTPGQGLQFLFEYFSETQRNKGNFPGRFSGRQFSNSRSEMNVSTLELGDSALYLCASSLEGQGNQPQHFGDGTRLSIL.

The sample holds many counts of this clone. The chain carries TRBV27 and TRBJ2-4; D is possibly TRBD2 (5 bases). The CDR3 has 13 amino acids. Trimming removed 6 bases from V and 9 bases from J, with 15 bases in between. The germline V gene has CDR1 MNHEY and CDR2 SMNVEV (reference sequence). CDR3 loop: CASSASSLGIQYF. For the CDR3, the DNA is TGTGCCAGCAGCGCTAGCAGTTTGGGCATTCAGTACTTC.

This clone turned up a few times. The chain couples TRBV9 to TRBJ2-3, with D perhaps TRBD1 (5 bases). CDR1 is SGDLS and CDR2 is YYNGEE in the germline V gene. CDR3 length: 13 amino acids. V gave up 0 bases and J gave up 7 bases, with 9 bases separating them. The CDR3 loop is CASSVGQLNTQYF. In DNA form, the CDR3 reads TGTGCCAGCAGCGTAGGACAGCTGAATACGCAGTATTTT.

The chain carries TRBV19 and TRBJ2-7; possibly TRBD2 for D (5 bases). Germline assignment: CDR1 LNHDA and CDR2 SQIVND (reference sequence). The V and J ends lost 0 bases and 5 bases respectively, with 11 bases between them. CDR3 length equals 14 residues. The CDR3 here is CASSIDSRGNEQYF. DNA of the CDR3: TGTGCCAGTAGTATAGATTCGCGAGGGAACGAGCAGTACTTC.

The chain joins TRBV5-1 to TRBJ2-7; D remains ambiguous. The CDR3 spans 16 residues. The germline gives CDR1 SGHRS, CDR2 YFSETQ. V gave up 4 bases and J gave up 0 bases, with 17 bases separating them. The CDR3 sequence: CASSPGEPTYSYEQYF. CDR3 coding DNA: TGCGCCAGCAGCCCAGGTGAGCCTACTTACTCCTACGAGCAGTACTTC.

This chain connects TRBV29-1 to TRBJ1-1; 9 bases are shared with TRBD1. This CDR3 spans 13 amino acids. CDR1 is SQVTM, CDR2 ANQGSEA, per germline. V gave up 5 bases and J gave up 1 base; unmatched junction bases: 2. The CDR3: CSVSGQGNTEAFF. CDR3 DNA: TGCAGCGTTTCGGGACAGGGGAACACTGAAGCTTTCTTT.

The chain employs TRBV27 and TRBJ2-7; perhaps TRBD1 as D (6 bases). V was shortened by 7 bases and J by 0 bases, with 16 bases between the two germline ends. The germline V gene has CDR1 MNHEY and CDR2 SMNVEV (reference sequence). The CDR3 sequence is 15 residues long. CDR3 bases: TGTGCCAGCAAAAGGGACATCTCGGGCTCCTACGAGCAGTACTTC. Encoded protein: CASKRDISGSYEQYF.

V is TRBV28 and J is TRBJ1-2; TRBD1 matches at 9 bases. CDR3 length: 17 residues. The germline V gene has CDR1 MDHEN and CDR2 SYDVKM. The V gene end was trimmed by 4 bases and the J gene end by 4 bases; junction bases not matched to a gene: 13. In DNA, the CDR3 is TGTGCCAGCAGTTCCCAAACAGGGGGCGCGGAGTCCTATGGCTACACCTTC. Its protein product is CASSSQTGGAESYGYTF.

The V call is TRBV30, the J call TRBJ1-6; D ambiguous. The V and J ends lost 0 bases and 11 bases respectively, with 11 bases between them. This CDR3 has 13 amino acids. The germline gives CDR1 GTSNPN, CDR2 SVGIG (reference sequence). CDR3 amino acids: CAWSVPTFPPLHF. The CDR3 nucleotides are TGTGCCTGGAGTGTACCGACTTTCCCACCCCTCCACTTT.

This clone was counted a single time. The CDR3 sequence is CASSPPTSTVFYTF. The CDR3 nucleotides read TGTGCCAGCTCACCGCCTACATCTACAGTCTTCTACACCTTC. The chain uses TRBV18 and TRBJ1-2; D call uncertain. There are 14 residues in the CDR3. Deletions cut 3 bases from V and 10 bases from J, with 18 bases between. CDR1 is KGHSH, CDR2 LQKENI, per germline.

The rearrangement links TRBV9 to TRBJ2-1; the D gene is possibly TRBD2 (6 bases). Looked up from germline, CDR1 is SGDLS and CDR2 is YYNGEE. Deletions cut 0 bases from V and 7 bases from J, with 17 bases between. The CDR3 runs 16 residues. DNA for the CDR3: TGTGCCAGCAGCGTAGCCCGACTAGGGGTGAGGAATGAGCAGTTCTTC. As protein: CASSVARLGVRNEQFF.

This clone has only a few counts. The chain couples TRBV5-4 to TRBJ1-1; possibly TRBD1 for D (5 bases). V lost 4 bases to trimming and J lost 5 bases, with 18 bases between them. Germline values: CDR1 SGHNT, CDR2 YYREEE (reference sequence). This CDR3 spans 15 amino acids. CDR3 loop: CASSRDWGVETEAFF. The CDR3 region has the DNA TGTGCCAGCAGCCGGGACTGGGGGGTTGAGACTGAAGCTTTCTTT. The full variable domain, in which reference TRBV5-4 and TRBJ1-1 provide the parts outside the CDR3, is ETGVTQSPTHLIKTRGQQVTLRCSSQSGHNTVSWYQQALGQGPQFIFQYYREEENGRGNFPPRFSGLQFPNYSSELNVNALELDDSALYLCASSRDWGVETEAFFGQGTRLTVV.

The CDR3 sequence is CASSGTGGAPKELFF. DNA for the CDR3: TGTGCCAGCAGTGGGACAGGGGGCGCCCCGAAGGAGCTGTTTTTT. This chain links TRBV2 with TRBJ2-2, with 11 bases lining up with TRBD1. Germline V gives CDR1 SNHLY, CDR2 FYNNEI. The CDR3 has 15 residues. V was pared by 4 bases and J by 10 bases, with 8 bases of the junction left unmatched.

The chain couples TRBV10-1 to TRBJ2-2; TRBD1 aligns across 7 bases. The CDR3 extends over 18 amino acids. V gave up 0 bases and J gave up 1 base; unmatched junction bases: 8. Germline V lookup: CDR1 WNHNN, CDR2 SYGVQD (reference sequence). The CDR3 spells CASSESKKGALNTGELFF. In nucleotides, the CDR3 is TGCGCCAGCAGTGAGTCGAAGAAGGGGGCATTGAACACCGGGGAGCTGTTTTTT.

The chain employs TRBV19 and TRBJ2-3; 10 bases agree with TRBD2. The CDR3 has 15 residues. CDR1 and CDR2 from the germline V gene are LNHDA and SQIVND (reference sequence). Unmatched junction bases numbered 5, after V lost 8 bases and J lost 0 bases. CDR3 sequence: CASARTSGSTDTQYF. The CDR3 region has the DNA TGTGCCAGTGCTCGGACTAGCGGTAGCACAGATACGCAGTATTTT.

The rearrangement links TRBV6-5 to TRBJ1-6; no reliable D call. The CDR3 is made up of 12 amino acids. In germline, CDR1 is MNHEY, CDR2 SVGAGI. The V and J ends lost 5 bases and 10 bases respectively, with 9 bases between them. CDR3 sequence (DNA): TGTGCCAGCAGTACGGGTCGCTCACCCCTCCACTTT. Translated, it gives CASSTGRSPLHF.

The chain carries TRBV10-2 and TRBJ2-2; D gene uncertain. V dropped 5 bases and J dropped 7 bases, with 11 bases sitting between them. Germline CDR1 reads WSHSY; CDR2 reads SAAADI. This CDR3 region has 13 residues. Here the CDR3 reads CASSPGFGGELFF. Here the CDR3 DNA reads TGCGCCAGCAGTCCAGGATTCGGCGGGGAGCTGTTTTTT.